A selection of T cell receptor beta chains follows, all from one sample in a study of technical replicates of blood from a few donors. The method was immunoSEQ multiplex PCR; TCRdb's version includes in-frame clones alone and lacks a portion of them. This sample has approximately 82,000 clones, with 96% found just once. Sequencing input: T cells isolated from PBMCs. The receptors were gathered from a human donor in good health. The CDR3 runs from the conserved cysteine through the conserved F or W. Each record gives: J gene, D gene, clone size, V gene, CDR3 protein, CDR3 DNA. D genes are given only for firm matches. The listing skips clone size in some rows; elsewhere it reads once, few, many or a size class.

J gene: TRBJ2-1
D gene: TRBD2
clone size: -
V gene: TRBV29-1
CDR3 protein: CSVVGLAGGNEQFF
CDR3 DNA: TGCAGCGTTGTGGGACTAGCGGGAGGAAATGAGCAGTTCTTC

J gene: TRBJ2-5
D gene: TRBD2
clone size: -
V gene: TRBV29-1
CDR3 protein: CSVESDAGVQETQYF
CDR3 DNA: TGCAGCGTTGAATCAGATGCGGGAGTCCAAGAGACCCAGTACTTC

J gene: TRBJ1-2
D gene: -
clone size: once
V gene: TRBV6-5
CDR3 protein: CAAGVYTYGYTF
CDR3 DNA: TGTGCCGCAGGGGTATACACCTATGGCTACACCTTC

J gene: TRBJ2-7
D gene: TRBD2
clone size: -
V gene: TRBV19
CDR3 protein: CASSIDRSGENYEQYF
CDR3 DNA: TGTGCCAGTAGTATAGACCGAAGCGGGGAGAACTACGAGCAGTACTTC

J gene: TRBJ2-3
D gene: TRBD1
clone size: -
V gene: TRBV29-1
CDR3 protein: CSALDREWTDTQYF
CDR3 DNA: TGCAGCGCCCTAGACAGGGAATGGACAGATACGCAGTATTTT

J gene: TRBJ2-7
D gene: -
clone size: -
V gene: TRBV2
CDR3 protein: CASSELAGSEQYF
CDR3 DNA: TGTGCCAGCAGTGAACTGGCGGGCTCCGAGCAGTACTTC

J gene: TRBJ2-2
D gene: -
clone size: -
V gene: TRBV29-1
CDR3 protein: CSGSQANTGELFF
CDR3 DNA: TGCAGCGGATCGCAGGCGAACACCGGGGAGCTGTTTTTT

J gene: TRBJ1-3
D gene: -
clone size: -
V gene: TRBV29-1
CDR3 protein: CSVGGGSGNTIYF
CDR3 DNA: TGCAGCGTTGGAGGGGGATCTGGAAACACCATATATTTT

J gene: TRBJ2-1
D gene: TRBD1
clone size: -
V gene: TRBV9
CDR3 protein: CASSEWTGSNEQFF
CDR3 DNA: TGTGCCAGCAGCGAATGGACAGGGAGTAATGAGCAGTTCTTC

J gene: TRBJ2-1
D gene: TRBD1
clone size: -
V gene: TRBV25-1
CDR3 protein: CASRGDRGGPNEQFF
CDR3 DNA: TGTGCCAGCAGGGGTGACAGGGGAGGTCCCAATGAGCAGTTCTTC

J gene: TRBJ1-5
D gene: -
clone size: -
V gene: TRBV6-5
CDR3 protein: CASRSDSQPQHF
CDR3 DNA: TGTGCCAGCAGGTCCGACTCTCAGCCCCAGCATTTT

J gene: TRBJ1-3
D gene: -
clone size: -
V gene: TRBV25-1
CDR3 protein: CASSESMRANGNTIYF
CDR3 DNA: TGTGCCAGCAGTGAATCTATGAGGGCTAATGGAAACACCATATATTTT

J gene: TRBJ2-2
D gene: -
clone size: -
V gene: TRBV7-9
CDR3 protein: CASSFLAQAVTGELFF
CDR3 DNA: TGTGCCAGCAGCTTTTTAGCACAGGCCGTCACCGGGGAGCTGTTTTTT

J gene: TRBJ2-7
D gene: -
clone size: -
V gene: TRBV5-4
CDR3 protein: CASSPERPYEQYF
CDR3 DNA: TGTGCCAGCAGCCCGGAGAGACCCTACGAGCAGTACTTC

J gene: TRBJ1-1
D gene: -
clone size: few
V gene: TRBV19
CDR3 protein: CASSLTENTEAFF
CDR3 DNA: TGTGCCAGTAGCCTGACTGAGAACACTGAAGCTTTCTTT

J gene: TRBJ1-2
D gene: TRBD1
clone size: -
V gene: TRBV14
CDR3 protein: CASSQDRGRSFGYTF
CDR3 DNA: TGTGCCAGCAGCCAAGACAGGGGGCGGTCGTTCGGCTACACCTTC

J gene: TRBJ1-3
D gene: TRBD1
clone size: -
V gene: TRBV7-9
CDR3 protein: CASSLWGQIYF
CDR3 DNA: TGTGCCAGCAGCTTATGGGGACAGATATATTTT

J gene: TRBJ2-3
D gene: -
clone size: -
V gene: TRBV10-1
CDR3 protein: CASSDSGRDTQYF
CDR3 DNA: TGCGCCAGCAGTGACAGCGGGCGGGATACGCAGTATTTT

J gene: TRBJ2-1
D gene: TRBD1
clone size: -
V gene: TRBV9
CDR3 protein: CASSVEGQGIGEQFF
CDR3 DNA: TGTGCCAGCAGCGTAGAGGGACAGGGTATTGGTGAGCAGTTCTTC

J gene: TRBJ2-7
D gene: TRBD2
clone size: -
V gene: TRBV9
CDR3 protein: CASSVGLAGYEQYF
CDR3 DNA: TGTGCCAGCAGCGTCGGGCTAGCGGGATACGAGCAGTACTTC

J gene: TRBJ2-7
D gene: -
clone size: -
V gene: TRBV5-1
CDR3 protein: CASSFRRIGGEQYF
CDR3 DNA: TGCGCCAGCAGCTTCAGGAGGATAGGTGGCGAGCAGTACTTC

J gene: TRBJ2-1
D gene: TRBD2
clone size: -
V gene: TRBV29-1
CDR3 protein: CSVVASGSYGEQFF
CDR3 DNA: TGCAGCGTTGTAGCTAGCGGGAGTTACGGTGAGCAGTTCTTC

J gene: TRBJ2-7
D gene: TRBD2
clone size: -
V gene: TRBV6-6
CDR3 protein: CASSYSRLAGDHEQYF
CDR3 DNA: TGTGCCAGCAGTTACTCACGACTAGCGGGAGACCACGAGCAGTACTTC

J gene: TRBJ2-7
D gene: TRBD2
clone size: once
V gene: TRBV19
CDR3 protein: CASLAEYSYEQYF
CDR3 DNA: TGTGCCAGTCTAGCGGAGTACTCCTACGAGCAGTACTTC

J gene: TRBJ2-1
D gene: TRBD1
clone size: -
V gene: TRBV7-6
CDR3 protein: CASSLLQGANLFNEQFF
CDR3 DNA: TGTGCCAGCAGCTTACTACAGGGGGCTAATCTATTCAATGAGCAGTTCTTC

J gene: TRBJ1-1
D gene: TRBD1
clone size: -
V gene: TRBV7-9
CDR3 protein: CASSLHWDRGRDNTEAFF
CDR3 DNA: TGTGCCAGCAGCTTACATTGGGACAGGGGGCGTGATAACACTGAAGCTTTCTTT

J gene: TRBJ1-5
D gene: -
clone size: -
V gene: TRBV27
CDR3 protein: CASTTGINQPQHF
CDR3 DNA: TGTGCCAGCACCACAGGGATCAATCAGCCCCAGCATTTT